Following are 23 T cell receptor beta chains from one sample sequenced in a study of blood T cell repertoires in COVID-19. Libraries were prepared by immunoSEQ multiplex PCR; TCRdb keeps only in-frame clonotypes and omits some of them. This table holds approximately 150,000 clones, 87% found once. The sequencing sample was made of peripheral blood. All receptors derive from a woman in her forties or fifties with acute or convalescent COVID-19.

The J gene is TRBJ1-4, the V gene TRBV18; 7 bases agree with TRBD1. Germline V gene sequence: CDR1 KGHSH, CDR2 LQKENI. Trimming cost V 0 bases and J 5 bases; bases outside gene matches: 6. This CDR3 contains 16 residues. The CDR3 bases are TGTGCCAGCTCACCACCAGGGGGCGCAGGAAATGAAAAACTGTTTTTT. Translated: CASSPPGGAGNEKLFF.

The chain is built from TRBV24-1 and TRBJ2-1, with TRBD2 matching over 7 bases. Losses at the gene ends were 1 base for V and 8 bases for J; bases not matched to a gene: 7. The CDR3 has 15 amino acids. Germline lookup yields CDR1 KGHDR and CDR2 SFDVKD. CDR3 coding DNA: TGTGCCACCAGTGATTTAGGCGGGAGCCCTCATGAGCAGTTCTTC. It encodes CATSDLGGSPHEQFF.

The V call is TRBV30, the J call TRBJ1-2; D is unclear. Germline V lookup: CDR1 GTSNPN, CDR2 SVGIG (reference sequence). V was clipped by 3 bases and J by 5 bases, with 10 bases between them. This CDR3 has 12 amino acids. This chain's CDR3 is CAWRGNLYGYTF. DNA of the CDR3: TGTGCCTGGAGGGGCAATCTATATGGCTACACCTTC.

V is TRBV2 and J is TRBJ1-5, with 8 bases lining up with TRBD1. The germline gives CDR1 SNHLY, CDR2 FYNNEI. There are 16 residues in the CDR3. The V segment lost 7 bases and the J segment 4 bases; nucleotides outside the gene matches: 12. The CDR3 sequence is CASKSGTGAQNQPQHF. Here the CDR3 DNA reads TGTGCCAGCAAGTCCGGGACAGGAGCCCAGAATCAGCCCCAGCATTTT. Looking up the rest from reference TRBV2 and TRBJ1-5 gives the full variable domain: EPEVTQTPSHQVTQMGQEVILRCVPISNHLYFYWYRQILGQKVEFLVSFYNNEISEKSEIFDDQFSVERPDGSNFTLKIRSTKLEDSAMYFCASKSGTGAQNQPQHFGDGTRLSIL.

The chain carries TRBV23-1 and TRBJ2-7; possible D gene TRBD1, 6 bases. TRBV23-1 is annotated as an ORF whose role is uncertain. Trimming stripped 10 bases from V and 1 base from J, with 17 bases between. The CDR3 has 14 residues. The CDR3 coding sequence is TGCGCCACCGACCCACAGGGCCCGTCCTACGAGCAGTACTTC. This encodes CATDPQGPSYEQYF.

The DNA of the CDR3 is TGCGCCAGCAGCCGACCCGGACAGGGCGGGGATGGCTACACCTTC. This gives the protein CASSRPGQGGDGYTF. The V gene is TRBV5-1, the J gene TRBJ1-2, with TRBD1 identical over 8 bases. J was trimmed by 6 bases and V by 4 bases; bases with no gene match: 11. Per germline, CDR1 SGHRS and CDR2 YFSETQ. The CDR3 contains 15 residues.

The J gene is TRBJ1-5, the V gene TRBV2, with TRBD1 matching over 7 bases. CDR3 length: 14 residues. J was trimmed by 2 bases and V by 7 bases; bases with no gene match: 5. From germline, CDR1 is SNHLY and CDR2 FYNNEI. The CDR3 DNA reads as TGTGCCAGCACTCCTGGACAGGGCAATCAGCCCCAGCATTTT. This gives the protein CASTPGQGNQPQHF.

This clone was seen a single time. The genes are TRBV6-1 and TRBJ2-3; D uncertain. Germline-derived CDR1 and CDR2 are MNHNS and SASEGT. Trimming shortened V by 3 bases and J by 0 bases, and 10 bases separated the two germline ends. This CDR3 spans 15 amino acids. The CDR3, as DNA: TGTGCCAGCAGTGATGAGCTAGGCAGCACAGATACGCAGTATTTT. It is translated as CASSDELGSTDTQYF.

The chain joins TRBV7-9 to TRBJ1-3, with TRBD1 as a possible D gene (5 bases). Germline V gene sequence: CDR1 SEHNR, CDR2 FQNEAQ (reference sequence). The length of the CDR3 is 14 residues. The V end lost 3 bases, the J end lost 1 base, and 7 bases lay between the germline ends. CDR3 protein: CASSLTVSGNTIYF. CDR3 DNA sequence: TGTGCCAGCAGCTTGACAGTATCTGGAAACACCATATATTTT.

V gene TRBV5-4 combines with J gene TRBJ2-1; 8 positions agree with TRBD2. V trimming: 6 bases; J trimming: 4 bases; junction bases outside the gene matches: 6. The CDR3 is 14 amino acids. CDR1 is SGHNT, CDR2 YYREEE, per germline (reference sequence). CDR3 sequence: CASTGLASYNEQFF. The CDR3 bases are TGTGCCAGCACTGGACTAGCTTCTTACAATGAGCAGTTCTTC.

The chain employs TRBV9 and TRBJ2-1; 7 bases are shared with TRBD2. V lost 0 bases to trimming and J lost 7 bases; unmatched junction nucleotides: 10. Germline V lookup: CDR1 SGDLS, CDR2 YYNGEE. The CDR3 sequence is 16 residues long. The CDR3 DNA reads TGTGCCAGCAGCGTAGCCGGGGAGGGCCTCTGGAATGAGCAGTTCTTC. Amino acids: CASSVAGEGLWNEQFF.

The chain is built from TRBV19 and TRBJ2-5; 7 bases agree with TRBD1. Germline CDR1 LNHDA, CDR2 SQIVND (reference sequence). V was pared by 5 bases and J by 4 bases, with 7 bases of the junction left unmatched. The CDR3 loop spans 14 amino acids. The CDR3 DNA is TGTGCCAGTAGTCCTCTAGGGGGCTTAGAGACCCAGTACTTC. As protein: CASSPLGGLETQYF.

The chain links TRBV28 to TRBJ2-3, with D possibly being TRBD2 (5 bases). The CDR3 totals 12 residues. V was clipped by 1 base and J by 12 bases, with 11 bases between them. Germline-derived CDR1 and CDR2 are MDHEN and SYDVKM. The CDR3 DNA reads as TGTGCCAGCAGTTTATACGGGAACTTTCAGTATTTT. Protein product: CASSLYGNFQYF.

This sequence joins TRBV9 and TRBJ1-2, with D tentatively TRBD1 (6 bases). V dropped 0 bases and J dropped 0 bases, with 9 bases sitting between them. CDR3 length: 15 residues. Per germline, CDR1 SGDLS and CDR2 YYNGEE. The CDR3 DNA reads TGTGCCAGCAGCGTAGGGACAGCTGCTAACTATGGCTACACCTTC. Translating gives CASSVGTAANYGYTF.

The CDR3 nucleotides read TGTGCCAGCAGCGTAGTCCGGGGAGGAGGGAATGAGCAGTTCTTC. Protein sequence: CASSVVRGGGNEQFF. The chain links TRBV9 to TRBJ2-1, with TRBD2 as a possible D gene (6 bases). V gave up 0 bases and J gave up 7 bases, with 14 bases separating them. This CDR3 region has 15 residues. The germline V gene has CDR1 SGDLS and CDR2 YYNGEE.

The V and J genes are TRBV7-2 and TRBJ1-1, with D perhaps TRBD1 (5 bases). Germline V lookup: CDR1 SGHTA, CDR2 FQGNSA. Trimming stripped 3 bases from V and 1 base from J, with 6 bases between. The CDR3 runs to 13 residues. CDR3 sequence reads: CASSFTGNTEAFF. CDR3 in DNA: TGTGCCAGCAGCTTTACAGGGAACACTGAAGCTTTCTTT.

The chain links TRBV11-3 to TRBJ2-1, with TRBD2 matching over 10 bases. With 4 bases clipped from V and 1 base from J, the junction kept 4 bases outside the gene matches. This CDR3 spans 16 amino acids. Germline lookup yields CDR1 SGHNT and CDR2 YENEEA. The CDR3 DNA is TGTGCCAGCAGCTCCTTAGCGGGGGGATCCTACAATGAGCAGTTCTTC. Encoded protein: CASSSLAGGSYNEQFF. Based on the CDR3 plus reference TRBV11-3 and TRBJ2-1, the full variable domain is EAGVVQSPRYKIIEKKQPVAFWCNPISGHNTLYWYLQNLGQGPELLIRYENEEAVDDSQLPKDRFSAERLKGVDSTLKIQPAELGDSAVYLCASSSLAGGSYNEQFFGPGTRLTVL.

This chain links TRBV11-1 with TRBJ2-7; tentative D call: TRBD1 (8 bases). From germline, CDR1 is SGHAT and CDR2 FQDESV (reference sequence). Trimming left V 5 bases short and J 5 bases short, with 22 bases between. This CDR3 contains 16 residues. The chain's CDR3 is CASSAYGQGGGNEQYF. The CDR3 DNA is TGTGCCAGCAGCGCCTACGGACAGGGAGGGGGCAACGAGCAGTACTTC.

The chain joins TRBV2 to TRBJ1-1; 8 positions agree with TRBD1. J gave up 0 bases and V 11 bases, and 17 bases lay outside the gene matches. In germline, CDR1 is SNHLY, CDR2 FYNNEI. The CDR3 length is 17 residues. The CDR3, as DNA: TGTGCCCTAAAAGTTCGGACAGGGTTTGAGATGAACACTGAAGCTTTCTTT. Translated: CALKVRTGFEMNTEAFF.

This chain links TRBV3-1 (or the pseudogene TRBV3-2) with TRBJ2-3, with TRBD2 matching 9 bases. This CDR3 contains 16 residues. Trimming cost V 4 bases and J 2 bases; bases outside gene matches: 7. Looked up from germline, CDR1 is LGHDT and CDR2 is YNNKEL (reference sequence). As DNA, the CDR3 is TGTGCCAGCAGCCGCGTGACTAGCGGCCTCACAGATACGCAGTATTTT. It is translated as CASSRVTSGLTDTQYF.

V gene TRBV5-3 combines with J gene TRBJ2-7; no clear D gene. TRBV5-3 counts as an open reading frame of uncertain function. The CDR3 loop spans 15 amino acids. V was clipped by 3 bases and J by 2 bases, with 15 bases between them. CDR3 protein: CARSYHTRNTYEQYF. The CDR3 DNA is TGTGCCAGAAGCTATCATACCAGGAATACCTACGAGCAGTACTTC.

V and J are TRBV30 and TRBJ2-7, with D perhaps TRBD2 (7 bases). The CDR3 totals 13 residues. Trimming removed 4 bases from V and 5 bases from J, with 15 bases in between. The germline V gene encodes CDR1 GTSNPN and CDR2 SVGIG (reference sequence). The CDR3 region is CAWITQGRDEQYF. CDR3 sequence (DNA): TGTGCCTGGATCACTCAGGGGAGGGACGAGCAGTACTTC.

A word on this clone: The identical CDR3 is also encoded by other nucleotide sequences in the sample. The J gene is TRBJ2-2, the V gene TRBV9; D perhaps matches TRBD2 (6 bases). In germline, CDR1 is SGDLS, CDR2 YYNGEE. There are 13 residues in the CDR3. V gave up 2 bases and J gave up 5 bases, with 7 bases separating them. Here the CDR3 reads CASSVGGTGELFF. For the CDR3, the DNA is TGTGCCAGCAGCGTCGGGGGAACCGGGGAGCTGTTTTTT.